These 21 T cell receptor beta chains were all obtained from the same sample, sequenced in a study of regulatory T cells in long-lasting Graves disease. HTBI primers from iRepertoire and Arm-PCR of CDR3 regions yielded the TCR beta libraries. TCRdb used MiXCR to reprocess the multiplex PCR reads, holding one entry per CDR3 protein. The data contain more than 650,000 distinct CDR3 sequences, 30% of them singletons. Time point of the sample: persistent/refractory GD, antithyroid drugs over 5 years with positive TRAb. The TCR library was made from RNA that had been extracted from PBMCs in TRIzol. Sequenced here: peripheral blood mononuclear cells (PBMCs), sampled when the disease was refractory, from a patient treated with antithyroid drugs. Receptor source: a female donor with Graves disease.

This clonotype was counted a few times. The gene calls are TRBV5-1 and TRBJ1-2; 10 nucleotides align to TRBD1. This CDR3 has 12 amino acids. The junction had 1 base not matched to a gene; V was cut back by 5 bases and J by 6 bases. Germline V gives CDR1 SGHRS, CDR2 YFSETQ. CDR3 sequence (DNA): TGCGCCAGCAGAGGGACAGGGGATGGCTACACCTTC. Translated: CASRGTGDGYTF.

This sequence joins TRBV29-1 and TRBJ2-2; the D is unclear. CDR3 length: 13 residues. Germline V gives CDR1 SQVTM, CDR2 ANQGSEA. The V end lost 2 bases, the J end lost 6 bases, and 10 bases lay between the germline ends. This CDR3 reads CSVEYSSPGELFF. CDR3 DNA sequence: TGCAGCGTTGAATACAGCTCCCCCGGGGAGCTGTTTTTT.

This clonotype was counted a few times. The gene calls are TRBV20-1 and TRBJ1-1; perhaps TRBD1 as D (5 bases). Trimming cost V 0 bases and J 6 bases, with 17 bases left between them. Germline CDR1 DFQATT, CDR2 SNEGSKA (reference sequence). The CDR3 is 15 amino acids. The CDR3 bases are TGCAGTGCTAGAGATCAAGGCACAGGAGGGGCTGAAGCTTTCTTT. Encoded protein: CSARDQGTGGAEAFF.

This clonotype has a handful of counts. The CDR3 reads CASSFGQTGNTIYF. CDR3 sequence (DNA): TGTGCCAGCAGCTTCGGACAGACTGGAAACACCATATATTTT. The chain is built from TRBV7-8 and TRBJ1-3; possibly TRBD1 for D (6 bases). The CDR3 length is 14 residues. Trimming removed 3 bases from V and 2 bases from J, with 8 bases in between. Per the germline V gene, CDR1 is SGHVS and CDR2 is FQNEAQ.

V and J are TRBV20-1 and TRBJ1-2; D gene ambiguous. Germline CDR1 and CDR2: DFQATT and SNEGSKA (reference sequence). Trimming removed 5 bases from V and 3 bases from J, with 16 bases in between. The CDR3 runs to 14 residues. CDR3 sequence: CSAGNFPEDYGYTF. CDR3 in DNA: TGCAGTGCTGGAAACTTCCCTGAGGACTATGGCTACACCTTC.

The rearrangement uses TRBV19 and TRBJ1-4, with 8 bases that match TRBD1. The V and J ends lost 1 base and 6 bases, in that order; junction bases with no gene match: 7. The CDR3 sequence is 16 residues long. CDR1 is LNHDA, CDR2 SQIVND, per germline (reference sequence). Here the CDR3 DNA reads TGTGCCAGTAGTATAGGTAATCCGGGACAGGATGAAAAACTGTTTTTT. This encodes CASSIGNPGQDEKLFF.

This chain connects TRBV28 to TRBJ2-1; TRBD2 might be the D (6 bases). Deletions cut 4 bases from V and 2 bases from J, with 15 bases between. Per the germline V gene, CDR1 is MDHEN and CDR2 is SYDVKM. This CDR3 spans 16 amino acids. The CDR3 region is CASSSLGGIPYNEQFF. In nucleotides, the CDR3 is TGTGCCAGCAGTTCGCTTGGGGGGATCCCCTACAATGAGCAGTTCTTC.

Comments on this clonotype: A much larger clone differs from this one at a single base, so this may be a read error. This chain joins TRBV29-1 and TRBJ1-1; D gene unclear. V lost 7 bases to trimming and J lost 2 bases, with 14 bases between them. This CDR3 is built from 13 residues. CDR1 and CDR2 from the germline V gene are SQVTM and ANQGSEA. The CDR3 loop is CSGAERLNTEAFF. CDR3 bases: TGCAGCGGGGCGGAAAGGCTTAACACTGAAGCTTTCTTT.

This clonotype was detected many times. This chain joins TRBV6-2 or TRBV6-3 and TRBJ1-1; D call uncertain. V lost 0 bases and J 1 base, leaving 12 bases between the germline ends. In germline, CDR1 is MNHEY, CDR2 SVGEGT. The CDR3 runs 16 residues. The CDR3 DNA is TGTGCCAGCAGTTACTCCCCTTTGGAAACGAACACTGAAGCTTTCTTT. Translating gives CASSYSPLETNTEAFF.

V and J are TRBV3-1 and TRBJ2-7; TRBD2 might be the D (5 bases). The CDR3 runs to 17 residues. Germline V gene lookup returns CDR1 LGHDT and CDR2 YNNKEL (reference sequence). The V end lost 2 bases, the J end lost 2 bases, and 19 bases lay between the germline ends. The CDR3 spells CASSQSRRTGYPYEQYF. The CDR3 DNA reads as TGTGCCAGCAGCCAATCCCGTCGAACGGGGTATCCCTACGAGCAGTACTTC.

V is TRBV10-3 and J is TRBJ1-1, with D maybe TRBD1 (5 bases). V was pared by 3 bases and J by 8 bases, with 13 bases between. CDR1 is ENHRY, CDR2 SYGVKD, per germline. The CDR3 totals 13 residues. CDR3 coding DNA: TGTGCCATCAGTGATTTAAGGGGTGGCGAAGCTTTCTTT. Encoded protein: CAISDLRGGEAFF.

The chain links TRBV10-3 to TRBJ1-2, with D unresolved. The CDR3 is 15 residues long. Germline CDR1 is ENHRY and CDR2 is SYGVKD. V lost 0 bases, J lost 0 bases, and 8 bases lay in between. The CDR3 coding sequence is TGTGCCATCAGTGAGTCGTCCCGGCCTAACTATGGCTACACCTTC. This gives the protein CAISESSRPNYGYTF.

This clonotype was counted a few times. The CDR3 DNA reads TGTGCCAGCAGGACTGCTGGGGCCAACGTCCTGACTTTC. Its translation is CASRTAGANVLTF. The rearrangement uses TRBV27 and TRBJ2-6, with D unresolved. The CDR3 runs to 13 residues. The V end lost 6 bases, the J end lost 2 bases, and 5 bases lay between the germline ends. Germline lookup yields CDR1 MNHEY and CDR2 SMNVEV (reference sequence).

The chain carries TRBV25-1 and TRBJ1-2; possible D gene TRBD1, 6 bases. The CDR3 consists of 16 residues. Trimming took off 4 bases at V and 3 bases at J, with 18 bases between the two ends. Germline CDR1 reads MGHDK; CDR2 reads SYGVNS. This CDR3 is CASSGFYREDDYGYTF. CDR3 coding DNA: TGTGCCAGCAGTGGTTTTTACAGGGAGGATGACTATGGCTACACCTTC.

This chain joins TRBV6-2 or TRBV6-3 and TRBJ2-2, with 11 bases aligning to TRBD2. V lost 2 bases to trimming and J lost 5 bases; unmatched junction nucleotides: 4. CDR3 length: 16 amino acids. The germline V gene encodes CDR1 MNHEY and CDR2 SVGEGT. The CDR3 reads CASSYERTSGTGELFF. The CDR3 coding sequence is TGTGCCAGCAGTTACGAGAGGACTAGCGGGACCGGGGAGCTGTTTTTT.

This clonotype was detected many times. The chain carries TRBV2 and TRBJ1-2; tentatively, D is TRBD1 (5 bases). Trimming removed 10 bases at V and 4 bases at J, with 13 bases between. CDR3 length equals 12 residues. The germline gives CDR1 SNHLY, CDR2 FYNNEI. CDR3 DNA: TGTGCCACCTCTGGACATTCCTATGGCTACACCTTC. Translation gives CATSGHSYGYTF. Filled out from reference TRBV2 and TRBJ1-2, the complete variable domain reads EPEVTQTPSHQVTQMGQEVILRCVPISNHLYFYWYRQILGQKVEFLVSFYNNEISEKSEIFDDQFSVERPDGSNFTLKIRSTKLEDSAMYFCATSGHSYGYTFGSGTRLTVV.

This clonotype was seen a few times. V is TRBV2 and J is TRBJ2-1; D is uncertain. The CDR3 spans 15 residues. Germline CDR1 is SNHLY and CDR2 is FYNNEI. The V gene lost 5 bases and the J gene lost 4 bases, with 15 bases spanning the gap. The CDR3 nucleotides read TGTGCCAGCAGTCGAGCGCGTACCCAGTACAATGAGCAGTTCTTC. Protein: CASSRARTQYNEQFF. The whole variable domain, remainder taken from reference TRBV2 and TRBJ2-1, is EPEVTQTPSHQVTQMGQEVILRCVPISNHLYFYWYRQILGQKVEFLVSFYNNEISEKSEIFDDQFSVERPDGSNFTLKIRSTKLEDSAMYFCASSRARTQYNEQFFGPGTRLTVL.

DNA of the CDR3: TGTGCCAGCAGCCCAGGGATGAGGGCTCAGCCCCAGCATTTT. Its translation is CASSPGMRAQPQHF. The J gene is TRBJ1-5, the V gene TRBV7-9; a weak D match, TRBD1 (5 bases). Germline lookup yields CDR1 SEHNR and CDR2 FQNEAQ (reference sequence). This CDR3 has 14 residues. V was pared by 5 bases and J by 6 bases, with 14 bases between.

The chain recombines TRBV3-1 with TRBJ2-5; unclear D gene. This CDR3 comprises 13 residues. Germline V gene lookup returns CDR1 LGHDT and CDR2 YNNKEL (reference sequence). Trimming stripped 4 bases from V and 5 bases from J, with 11 bases between. The CDR3 DNA is TGTGCCAGCAGCCTGGGGATTAGGGAGACCCAGTACTTC. It specifies CASSLGIRETQYF.

This clonotype was recorded at least ten times. V gene TRBV28 combines with J gene TRBJ1-6; 10 nucleotides align to TRBD1. Looked up from germline, CDR1 is MDHEN and CDR2 is SYDVKM. The V and J ends lost 7 bases and 5 bases, in that order; junction bases with no gene match: 8. The CDR3 loop spans 16 amino acids. The CDR3 DNA reads TGTGCCAGCACCTCATGGGGACAGGGGAATAATTCACCCCTCCACTTT. This encodes CASTSWGQGNNSPLHF.

V is TRBV2 and J is TRBJ1-2, with D perhaps TRBD1 (6 bases). V was clipped by 6 bases and J by 8 bases, with 28 bases between them. The CDR3 totals 17 residues. In germline, CDR1 is SNHLY, CDR2 FYNNEI. This CDR3 reads CASRRTPVGVGALGYTF. The CDR3 nucleotides read TGTGCCAGCAGACGCACCCCTGTCGGGGTGGGGGCGTTGGGCTACACCTTC.